This T cell receptor (beta chain) was captured in a study of blood T cell repertoires in COVID-19. Study information: T cells, B-cell-depleted T cells, or PBMCs provided the cDNA or gDNA that served as material.

The CDR3 has 19 amino acids. CDR1 is LGHNA, CDR2 YSLEER, per germline. With 3 bases clipped from V and 4 bases from J, the junction kept 10 bases outside the gene matches. Original processing notes: Researchers report that nucleated cell counts were estimated from reference gene primer amplification. Here immunoSEQ multiplex PCR was the method, and the copy in TCRdb shows in-frame clones only, minus some. V and J calls and clone size follow that table, whereas D and trimming were derived from the DNA. The data contain some 70,000 clones, about nine tenths of them singletons. The receptor was derived from a woman at least 80 years old with active COVID-19. The sample was peripheral blood. The V and J genes are TRBV4-3 and TRBJ2-3; 16 bases fit TRBD2. This chain's CDR3 is CASSQKYGTSGRDPDTQYF. CDR3 DNA sequence: TGCGCCAGCAGCCAGAAGTACGGGACTAGCGGGAGGGACCCAGATACGCAGTATTTT.